This TCR beta chain originates from a study of PD-L1 blockade in urothelial cancer. Turning to the study itself: Typically, measured as a median, blood samples had 141,255 T cells.

The table came from immunoSEQ multiplex PCR; TCRdb's copy has only in-frame clones and leaves some out. In the table there are about 74,000 clones, roughly 84% of which are singletons. The CDR3 totals 13 residues. Germline V gene lookup returns CDR1 MDHEN and CDR2 SYDVKM. V shed 7 bases and J 7 bases; nucleotides not matched to a gene: 5. This clonotype was obtained from a man in his 70s with urothelial cancer. The V and J genes are TRBV28 and TRBJ1-2; TRBD1 matches 11 bases. Material: PBMCs, obtained around atezolizumab (anti-PD-L1) treatment. This chain's CDR3 is CASKDRGPSGYTF. The DNA for the CDR3 is TGTGCCAGCAAGGACAGGGGGCCGTCTGGCTACACCTTC.